One sample yielded the 25 T cell receptor beta chains listed below, sequenced in a study of shared clonotypes between healthy human individuals. The naive CD8 subset, CD45RO-negative cells positively selected for CCR7, excluded terminally differentiated effector memory CD45RA+ cells. TCRdb keeps only in-frame clones here, not all; method: immunoSEQ multiplex PCR. This sample yields some 2 million clones, of which over 85% are seen a single time; 1% to 1.3% belongs to the top ten. The sample taken for sequencing was naive CD8+ T cells sorted from blood. These receptor sequences come from a man aged 18 to 30 in good health.

The chain employs TRBV11-2 and TRBJ2-7; D call uncertain. Per germline, CDR1 SGHAT and CDR2 FQNNGV. The CDR3 sequence is 14 residues long. V was trimmed by 3 bases and J by 3 bases, leaving 12 bases between them. The CDR3 reads CASSFPYGGYEQYF. CDR3 in DNA: TGTGCCAGCAGCTTTCCTTATGGCGGCTACGAGCAGTACTTC.

V and J are TRBV27 and TRBJ2-1; 10 bases map to TRBD2. The ends lost 8 bases at V and 6 bases at J; junction bases unmatched: 7. Germline CDR1 reads MNHEY; CDR2 reads SMNVEV (reference sequence). CDR3 length: 14 residues. CDR3 DNA sequence: TGTGCCAGCGTTAAGCGGGGGGGCCCCAATGAGCAGTTCTTC. Translated: CASVKRGGPNEQFF.

V usage is TRBV13 and J usage is TRBJ2-2, with D perhaps TRBD2 (5 bases). From germline, CDR1 is PRHDT and CDR2 FYEKMQ (reference sequence). V was shortened by 0 bases and J by 10 bases, with 12 bases between the two germline ends. The CDR3 runs to 14 residues. As DNA, the CDR3 is TGTGCCAGCAGCTTAGGAAGAACTAGGGAGGAGCTGTTTTTT. Protein sequence: CASSLGRTREELFF.

A note on this clone: Other nucleotide sequences from this sample produce the same CDR3. This chain uses TRBV6-6 with TRBJ2-7, with unresolved D. CDR3 length: 13 amino acids. The germline gives CDR1 MNHNY, CDR2 SVGAGI (reference sequence). The V and J ends lost 0 bases and 2 bases respectively, with 5 bases between them. CDR3 sequence reads: CASSYSAPYEQYF. CDR3 bases: TGTGCCAGCAGTTACTCGGCTCCCTACGAGCAGTACTTC.

This sequence joins TRBV5-6 and TRBJ2-7; TRBD1 agrees at 8 bases. The CDR3 loop spans 16 amino acids. With 4 bases clipped from V and 2 bases from J, the junction kept 11 bases outside the gene matches. CDR1 and CDR2 from the germline V gene are SGHDT and YYEEEE. The DNA of the CDR3 is TGTGCCAGCAGCACGGGGGCGGGACAGGTTACCTACGAGCAGTACTTC. The encoded protein is CASSTGAGQVTYEQYF.

J is TRBJ2-7 and V is TRBV4-1, with D perhaps TRBD1 (5 bases). CDR1 MGHRA and CDR2 YSYEKL come from the germline V gene. V gave up 0 bases and J gave up 2 bases, with 11 bases separating them. The CDR3 runs 15 residues. The CDR3 nucleotides read TGCGCCAGCAGCCAAGAGCGGTCAGGGACCTACGAGCAGTACTTC. This codes for CASSQERSGTYEQYF.

The chain couples TRBV12-5 to TRBJ2-7; unclear D gene. The germline gives CDR1 LGHNT, CDR2 FRNRAP. The germline V and J ends were trimmed by 6 bases and 4 bases, with 7 bases remaining between them. The CDR3 is 11 residues long. The CDR3 DNA is TGTGCTAGTGGAGACGGGTACGAGCAGTACTTC. It encodes CASGDGYEQYF.

About this clone: Distinct nucleotide sequences in the sample also encode this CDR3. This rearrangement joins TRBV4-3 to TRBJ2-5; TRBD2 agrees at 9 bases. The trim removed 1 base at V and 3 bases at J, leaving 3 bases unmatched. The CDR3 spans 15 residues. Germline CDR1 is LGHNA and CDR2 is YSLEER. CDR3 sequence: CASSQVLAGEETQYF. The CDR3 nucleotides read TGCGCCAGCAGCCAAGTCTTAGCGGGAGAAGAGACCCAGTACTTC.

The rearrangement links TRBV12-5 to TRBJ2-3, with D maybe TRBD2 (5 bases). Trimming removed 4 bases at V and 6 bases at J, with 23 bases between. The CDR3 runs to 17 residues. CDR1 and CDR2 from the germline V gene are LGHNT and FRNRAP. The DNA of the CDR3 is TGTGCTAGTGGTTCAAATTCCGGAAGACTAACAGACGATACGCAGTATTTT. The encoded protein is CASGSNSGRLTDDTQYF.

The V call is TRBV4-1, the J call TRBJ2-6; D is undetermined. The V and J ends lost 0 bases and 4 bases respectively, with 10 bases between them. Germline V gives CDR1 MGHRA, CDR2 YSYEKL. This CDR3 spans 16 amino acids. The CDR3 bases are TGCGCCAGCAGCCAAGATGGGGTACTAGGGGCCAACGTCCTGACTTTC. It yields the protein CASSQDGVLGANVLTF.

V and J are TRBV11-2 and TRBJ1-4; weak D call: TRBD1 (5 bases). CDR1 and CDR2 (germline): SGHAT, FQNNGV. The V and J ends lost 1 base and 7 bases respectively, with 16 bases between them. This CDR3 contains 16 residues. The CDR3 region has the DNA TGTGCCAGCAGCTTAGCATCGACAGCGCTTCCTGAAAAACTGTTTTTT. Translated: CASSLASTALPEKLFF.

The CDR3 sequence is CASSYMGGNAYEQYF. CDR3 nucleotide sequence: TGTGCCAGCAGTTACATGGGGGGAAACGCCTACGAGCAGTACTTC. This chain links TRBV6-5 with TRBJ2-7; D might be TRBD2 (6 bases). Germline CDR1 reads MNHEY; CDR2 reads SVGAGI. Trimming took off 2 bases at V and 2 bases at J, with 13 bases between the two ends. The length of the CDR3 is 15 residues.

Concerning this clone: The same CDR3 is also encoded by other DNA sequences in this sample. This sequence joins TRBV9 and TRBJ2-7, with 7 bases that match TRBD2. Trimming took 2 bases from V and 2 from J; bases not matched to a gene: 7. Germline loops: CDR1 SGDLS, CDR2 YYNGEE. The CDR3 is made up of 15 amino acids. CDR3 protein: CASSVGGSTTYEQYF. The DNA of the CDR3 is TGTGCCAGCAGCGTGGGGGGGAGTACCACCTACGAGCAGTACTTC.

The V call is TRBV6-5, the J call TRBJ2-2, with D perhaps matching TRBD1 or TRBD2 (5 bases each). The germline V gene has CDR1 MNHEY and CDR2 SVGAGI. CDR3 size: 14 residues. The germline V and J ends were trimmed by 4 bases and 4 bases, with 10 bases remaining between them. CDR3 coding DNA: TGTGCCAGCAGTTGGGGGAAAGGCACCGGGGAGCTGTTTTTT. Its translation is CASSWGKGTGELFF.

A note on this clone: The same CDR3 also results from other DNA sequences found in this sample. The genes are TRBV12-5 and TRBJ2-7; D is unclear. CDR1 is LGHNT and CDR2 is FRNRAP in the germline V gene. The CDR3 contains 11 residues. The V and J ends lost 0 bases and 7 bases respectively, with 4 bases between them. The CDR3, as DNA: TGTGCTAGTGGTTTGGTAGGTGAGCAGTACTTC. It codes for CASGLVGEQYF.

The gene calls are TRBV13 and TRBJ2-1; D is undetermined. Between the trimmed V and J ends, which lost 1 base and 2 bases, there was a span of 6 bases. CDR3 length: 14 amino acids. The V gene's germline CDR1 is PRHDT and CDR2 FYEKMQ (reference sequence). CDR3 protein: CASSLERTYNEQFF. The CDR3 coding sequence is TGTGCCAGCAGCTTAGAAAGAACCTACAATGAGCAGTTCTTC.

This chain connects TRBV9 to TRBJ1-4; D ambiguous. The germline CDR1 and CDR2 sequences are SGDLS and YYNGEE. The CDR3 extends over 15 amino acids. Trimming removed 4 bases from V and 8 bases from J, with 18 bases in between. The CDR3, as DNA: TGTGCCAGCAGCCCCGAGGGTGGGATGGGCGAAAAACTGTTTTTT. This gives the protein CASSPEGGMGEKLFF.

With regard to this clone: Different DNA sequences within this sample yield the same CDR3. The J gene is TRBJ2-6, the V gene TRBV7-9; D uncertain. V was trimmed by 1 base and J by 1 base, leaving 5 bases between them. Germline CDR1 is SEHNR and CDR2 is FQNEAQ (reference sequence). This CDR3 comprises 15 residues. The CDR3 spells CASSLVGSGANVLTF. The CDR3 DNA reads TGTGCCAGCAGCTTAGTAGGGTCTGGGGCCAACGTCCTGACTTTC.

This clone was observed a single time. The chain joins TRBV7-8 to TRBJ2-7; TRBD1 matches 7 bases. The junction had 4 bases not matched to a gene; V was cut back by 2 bases and J by 3 bases. The germline CDR1 and CDR2 sequences are SGHVS and FQNEAQ. The length of the CDR3 is 14 residues. As DNA, the CDR3 is TGTGCCAGCAGCTTACGGGACAGCAACTACGAGCAGTACTTC. Translating gives CASSLRDSNYEQYF.

The chain combines TRBV7-8 with TRBJ1-5; D uncertain. The V gene's germline CDR1 is SGHVS and CDR2 FQNEAQ. This CDR3 has 13 residues. V lost 1 base and J 5 bases, leaving 6 bases between the germline ends. As DNA, the CDR3 is TGTGCCAGCAGCTTAGATTGGGATCAGCCCCAGCATTTT. It codes for CASSLDWDQPQHF.

The V and J genes are TRBV6-6 and TRBJ1-1; D remains unclear. Germline loops: CDR1 MNHNY, CDR2 SVGAGI (reference sequence). Trimming cost V 7 bases and J 3 bases, with 12 bases left between them. The CDR3 has 13 amino acids. CDR3: CASTLQAYTEAFF. The CDR3 DNA is TGTGCCAGCACACTTCAGGCGTACACTGAAGCTTTCTTT.

The chain employs TRBV4-1 and TRBJ2-3, with D possibly being TRBD1 or TRBD2 (5 bases each). V was clipped by 2 bases and J by 1 base, with 16 bases between them. CDR1 and CDR2 from the germline V gene are MGHRA and YSYEKL. This CDR3 region has 17 residues. This CDR3 reads CASSQQSGKGRTDTQYF. Written as DNA, the CDR3 is TGCGCCAGCAGCCAACAAAGCGGAAAGGGGCGCACAGATACGCAGTATTTT.

The chain couples TRBV9 to TRBJ2-3, with 7 bases that match TRBD1. The CDR3 has 15 amino acids. Germline V gene sequence: CDR1 SGDLS, CDR2 YYNGEE. V was clipped by 0 bases and J by 5 bases; unmatched bases: 6. CDR3 residues: CASSVEQGPGDTQYF. The DNA for the CDR3 is TGTGCCAGCAGCGTAGAACAGGGGCCCGGAGATACGCAGTATTTT.

The chain recombines TRBV27 with TRBJ2-5, with TRBD2 identical over 14 bases. The CDR3 sequence is 17 residues long. Germline CDR1 is MNHEY and CDR2 is SMNVEV (reference sequence). V was pared by 8 bases and J by 4 bases, with 12 bases of the junction left unmatched. The chain's CDR3 is CASWGEPGLAGVETQYF. CDR3 in DNA: TGTGCCAGCTGGGGGGAACCGGGACTAGCGGGAGTAGAGACCCAGTACTTC.

This clone appeared a single time. For the CDR3, the DNA is TGTGCCAGCAGTTTAAATCTCGGGAGCTCCTACGAGCAGTACTTC. The encoded protein is CASSLNLGSSYEQYF. This chain uses TRBV28 with TRBJ2-7, with a possible D match to TRBD2 (6 bases). Trimming stripped 2 bases from V and 0 bases from J, with 11 bases between. Germline assignment: CDR1 MDHEN and CDR2 SYDVKM. This CDR3 contains 15 residues.